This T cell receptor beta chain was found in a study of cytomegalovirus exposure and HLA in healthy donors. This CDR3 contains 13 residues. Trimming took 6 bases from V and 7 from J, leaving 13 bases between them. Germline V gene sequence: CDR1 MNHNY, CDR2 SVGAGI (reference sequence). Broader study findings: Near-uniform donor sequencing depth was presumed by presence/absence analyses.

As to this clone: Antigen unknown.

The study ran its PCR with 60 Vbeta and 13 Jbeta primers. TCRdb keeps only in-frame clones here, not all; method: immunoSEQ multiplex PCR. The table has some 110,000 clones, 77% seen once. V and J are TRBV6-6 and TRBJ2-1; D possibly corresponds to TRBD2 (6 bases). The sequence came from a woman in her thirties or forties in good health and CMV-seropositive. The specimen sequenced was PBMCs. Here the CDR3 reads CASSPGTSNEQFF. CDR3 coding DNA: TGTGCCAGCAGCCCCGGGACTTCGAATGAGCAGTTCTTC.